One and the same sample provided the 26 T cell receptor delta chains below, sequenced in a study of Vδ1+ human thymocytes. The template was reverse-transcribed extracted RNA. The CDR3 regions were amplified by multiplex PCR from V-gene primers to a constant-region primer. TCRdb redid clone calling on the multiplex PCR reads using CATT. Here the sample spans roughly 76,000 delta-chain clones, roughly a third being singletons. Study findings and constraints: In the thymus, TRG and TRD repertoires looked highly polyclonal with Gaussian CDR3 lengths.

No antigens are known for them. Sample: Vdelta1+ gamma-delta thymocytes from the thymus. Described subset: FACS-sorted CD3+ TCRalphabeta- TCRVdelta1+ TCRVdelta2- thymocytes. All receptors come from a boy younger than two who had congenital heart surgery.

The chain couples TRDV1 to TRDJ1, with 8 bases matching TRDD3. Trimming removed 3 bases from V and 0 bases from J; junction bases left unmatched: 15. The germline CDR1 and CDR2 sequences are TSWWSYY and QGS. The CDR3 loop spans 19 amino acids. For the CDR3, the DNA is TGTGCTCTTGGGGACTTTCCTGGGGGGATATGGCCTTACACCGATAAACTCATCTTT. Protein sequence: CALGDFPGGIWPYTDKLIF.

The rearrangement joins TRDV1 to TRDJ1; TRDD3 matches at 10 bases. V lost 5 bases to trimming and J lost 8 bases; unmatched junction nucleotides: 29. The CDR3 sequence is 21 residues long. CDR1 is TSWWSYY and CDR2 is QGS in the germline V gene. Written as DNA, the CDR3 is TGTGCTCTTGGGACCACTTCCTACACAGCTACCGTACTGGGGGATGAAGCGAAACTCATCTTT. Translated, it gives CALGTTSYTATVLGDEAKLIF.

The chain is built from TRDV1 and TRDJ1; the D call may be TRDD2 or TRDD3 (5 bases each). The CDR3 contains 17 residues. The V gene lost 5 bases and the J gene lost 0 bases, with 19 bases spanning the gap. Germline loops: CDR1 TSWWSYY, CDR2 QGS. The chain's CDR3 is CALGSPRDSPYTDKLIF. The CDR3 region has the DNA TGTGCTCTTGGGAGTCCTAGGGATTCCCCTTACACCGATAAACTCATCTTT.

This chain connects TRDV1 to TRDJ1; 7 bases align to TRDD2. This CDR3 contains 18 residues. V trimming: 0 bases; J trimming: 9 bases; junction bases outside the gene matches: 19. From germline, CDR1 is TSWWSYY and CDR2 QGS. CDR3 sequence reads: CALGELAAPFLRCTELIF. In nucleotides, the CDR3 is TGTGCTCTTGGGGAACTAGCAGCCCCATTCCTACGTTGTACTGAACTCATCTTT.

This clone was seen a handful of times. The rearrangement links TRDV2 to TRDJ1, with 7 bases matching TRDD3. CDR3 length equals 14 residues. The germline V gene has CDR1 GEAIGNYY and CDR2 EKD. J gave up 3 bases and V 1 base, and 4 bases lay outside the gene matches. CDR3 in DNA: TGTGCCTGTGACACTGGGGGAGATGCCGATAAACTCATCTTT. Translated: CACDTGGDADKLIF.

This chain uses TRDV1 with TRDJ1; 10 nucleotides line up with TRDD3. The trim removed 0 bases at V and 8 bases at J, leaving 18 bases unmatched. The CDR3 covers 19 residues. The germline CDR1 and CDR2 sequences are TSWWSYY and QGS. The CDR3 sequence is CALGELSCLGDKVAQKLIF. CDR3 nucleotides: TGTGCTCTTGGGGAACTTTCCTGCCTGGGGGATAAAGTTGCCCAAAAACTCATCTTT.

A remark on this clone: Other DNA sequences in the same sample also yield this CDR3. V is TRDV1 and J is TRDJ1; TRDD3 aligns across 7 bases. The CDR3 covers 20 residues. The V segment lost 1 base and the J segment 0 bases; nucleotides outside the gene matches: 17. Germline V lookup: CDR1 TSWWSYY, CDR2 QGS. The CDR3 nucleotides are TGTGCTCTTGGGGAACCCCTTTCCCTACTGTGGGGGACATACACCGATAAACTCATCTTT. Translated, it gives CALGEPLSLLWGTYTDKLIF.

This clone was picked up a small number of times. The chain recombines TRDV1 with TRDJ1; 8 nucleotides line up with TRDD3. This CDR3 has 17 amino acids. V lost 5 bases, J lost 0 bases, and 11 bases stayed unmatched. CDR1 and CDR2 (germline): TSWWSYY, QGS. DNA for the CDR3: TGTGCTCTTGGGTCCCCGGCTGGGGGAGAGTACACCGATAAACTCATCTTT. This encodes CALGSPAGGEYTDKLIF.

The sample holds one count of this clone. The V and J genes are TRDV1 and TRDJ1; TRDD3 matches 10 bases. The CDR3 sequence is 20 residues long. V was pared by 5 bases and J by 1 base, with 19 bases of the junction left unmatched. Germline V gives CDR1 TSWWSYY, CDR2 QGS. The CDR3 nucleotides are TGTGCTCTTGGGCCCCACTATCCTACGGCGGGGGATACGGTCACCGATAAACTCATCTTT. This sequence encodes CALGPHYPTAGDTVTDKLIF.

This chain uses TRDV1 with TRDJ1; 10 bases line up with TRDD3. Germline V gene sequence: CDR1 TSWWSYY, CDR2 QGS. The CDR3 has 17 amino acids. Germline trimming cut 1 base from V and 8 bases from J; bases unmatched to any gene: 13. CDR3 amino acids: CALGEPSYNDWGMKLIF. DNA for the CDR3: TGTGCTCTTGGGGAACCTTCCTACAACGACTGGGGGATGAAACTCATCTTT.

This clone was detected only a few times. The V gene is TRDV1, the J gene TRDJ1; D unclear. The CDR3 covers 15 residues. Germline CDR1 and CDR2: TSWWSYY and QGS. The V and J ends lost 1 base and 8 bases respectively, with 17 bases between them. Here the CDR3 DNA reads TGTGCTCTTGGGGAACCTCCTCCGGGTGGGAGAAAACTCATCTTT. Encoded protein: CALGEPPPGGRKLIF.

This clone was detected once. This chain joins TRDV1 and TRDJ1, with a weak D call TRDD3 (6 bases). The CDR3 is made up of 18 amino acids. Trimming took 1 base from V and 0 from J, leaving 18 bases between them. The V gene's germline CDR1 is TSWWSYY and CDR2 QGS. The CDR3 coding sequence is TGTGCTCTTGGGGAACGGTGGGGGCCGTCACTTGACACCGATAAACTCATCTTT. Translation: CALGERWGPSLDTDKLIF.

This clone was counted between two and nine times. The chain has TRDV1 and TRDJ1; 9 bases fit TRDD3. With 1 base clipped from V and 0 bases from J, the junction kept 30 bases outside the gene matches. The CDR3 spans 25 residues. Per the germline V gene, CDR1 is TSWWSYY and CDR2 is QGS. The CDR3 spells CALGEPLGPRLHWGTLLSYTDKLIF. The CDR3 DNA reads TGTGCTCTTGGGGAACCCTTGGGACCACGACTTCACTGGGGGACACTCCTTTCTTACACCGATAAACTCATCTTT.

The chain recombines TRDV1 with TRDJ1; D gene uncertain. V dropped 4 bases and J dropped 0 bases, with 18 bases sitting between them. The germline CDR1 and CDR2 sequences are TSWWSYY and QGS. The CDR3 extends over 17 amino acids. CDR3 bases: TGTGCTCTTGGGGCCACACCCCCCTGGACGTACACCGATAAACTCATCTTT. Translation: CALGATPPWTYTDKLIF.

V and J are TRDV1 and TRDJ1, with TRDD2 as a possible D gene (8 bases). Germline V gene data show CDR1 as TSWWSYY and CDR2 as QGS. The CDR3 contains 21 residues. V dropped 3 bases and J dropped 0 bases, with 29 bases sitting between them. CDR3 bases: TGTGCTCTTGGGGAGGAAGCCTTCCTAGGTGGATACGACGGGTACACCGATAAACTCATCTTT. It specifies CALGEEAFLGGYDGYTDKLIF.

The J gene is TRDJ1, the V gene TRDV1, with D perhaps matching TRDD2 (6 bases). The V gene's germline CDR1 is TSWWSYY and CDR2 QGS. The length of the CDR3 is 22 residues. V lost 1 base, J lost 0 bases, and 30 bases lay in between. The CDR3 nucleotides are TGTGCTCTTGGGGAACGTTCTATCCTACCCACGTACGGCGACCCCAACACCGATAAACTCATCTTT. Amino acids: CALGERSILPTYGDPNTDKLIF.

Turning to this clone: The germline gene is not matched at one end of the junction; a read error may be the cause. J is TRDJ1 and V is TRDV1; 9 nucleotides align to TRDD3. The germline V gene encodes CDR1 TSWWSYY and CDR2 QGS. The CDR3 contains 18 residues. The CDR3 DNA is TGTGCTCTCGGGGAAGCCTACGAATGGGGGATAGCGTCCGATAAACTCATCTTT. It is translated as CALGEAYEWGIASDKLIF.

The chain links TRDV1 to TRDJ1, with 11 bases aligning to TRDD3. This CDR3 has 21 amino acids. CDR1 and CDR2 (germline): TSWWSYY, QGS. Trimming removed 2 bases from V and 10 bases from J; junction bases left unmatched: 27. The CDR3 loop is CALGEISRFWGIPGFVRGLIF. In DNA form, the CDR3 reads TGTGCTCTTGGGGAAATCTCACGATTCTGGGGGATACCGGGGTTCGTAAGGGGACTCATCTTT.

The chain employs TRDV1 and TRDJ1, with TRDD3 identical over 8 bases. The length of the CDR3 is 23 residues. Germline V gene lookup returns CDR1 TSWWSYY and CDR2 QGS. V lost 0 bases, J lost 0 bases, and 24 bases stayed unmatched. CDR3 region: CALGELHGDSYWGSTRYTDKLIF. CDR3 coding DNA: TGTGCTCTTGGGGAACTTCACGGGGATTCGTACTGGGGGTCCACGCGGTACACCGATAAACTCATCTTT.

The V gene is TRDV1, the J gene TRDJ1, with D possibly TRDD3 on 5 matching bases. Germline V CDR1 and CDR2: TSWWSYY, QGS. Trimming left V 2 bases short and J 1 base short, with 29 bases between. There are 21 residues in the CDR3. CDR3 nucleotide sequence: TGTGCTCTTGGGGAAGGTCGTCGCCCACCGGTACTGGTACAGCCCACCGATAAACTCATCTTT. Protein sequence: CALGEGRRPPVLVQPTDKLIF.

This clone was seen more than once but under ten times. This chain uses TRDV1 with TRDJ1, with 10 bases fitting TRDD3. Germline V gives CDR1 TSWWSYY, CDR2 QGS. J was trimmed by 4 bases and V by 3 bases; bases with no gene match: 23. The CDR3 totals 21 residues. The CDR3 nucleotides are TGTGCTCTTGGGGATTCCTTCCCCCTTACTGGGGGATTAGGGTTGGACGATAAACTCATCTTT. Protein sequence: CALGDSFPLTGGLGLDDKLIF.

This clone came up a few times. This chain links TRDV1 with TRDJ1, with TRDD3 identical over 7 bases. The V segment lost 0 bases and the J segment 0 bases; nucleotides outside the gene matches: 7. Per the germline V gene, CDR1 is TSWWSYY and CDR2 is QGS. CDR3 length equals 17 residues. This CDR3 is CALGELGRIRYTDKLIF. CDR3 sequence (DNA): TGTGCTCTTGGGGAACTGGGACGGATACGGTACACCGATAAACTCATCTTT.

The chain joins TRDV1 to TRDJ1; 7 positions agree with TRDD3. Germline CDR1 and CDR2: TSWWSYY and QGS. The CDR3 totals 17 residues. Trimming took 2 bases from V and 4 from J; bases not matched to a gene: 13. The CDR3 loop reads CALGESSPGGCLDKLIF. CDR3 in DNA: TGTGCTCTTGGGGAATCGTCCCCTGGGGGGTGTCTCGATAAACTCATCTTT.

The chain uses TRDV1 and TRDJ1; D is possibly TRDD2 (5 bases). CDR3 length equals 14 residues. The ends were cut back, 0 bases at V and 8 bases at J, with 13 bases in the middle. Germline V gene data show CDR1 as TSWWSYY and CDR2 as QGS. Written as DNA, the CDR3 is TGTGCTCTTGGGGAACTTCCCTCCTTCTTCAAACTCATCTTT. Its translation: CALGELPSFFKLIF.

This clone was observed a single time. Other DNA sequences within the sample encode an identical CDR3. V gene TRDV1 combines with J gene TRDJ1; either TRDD2 or TRDD3 may fit D (5 bases each). The V and J ends lost 3 bases and 0 bases respectively, with 41 bases between them. Germline CDR1 reads TSWWSYY; CDR2 reads QGS. The length of the CDR3 is 25 residues. The CDR3 is CALGEPRGDGLRRGLFSKYTDKLIF. CDR3 nucleotide sequence: TGTGCTCTTGGGGAGCCAAGGGGCGATGGCCTTCGCCGGGGACTATTCTCTAAGTACACCGATAAACTCATCTTT.

The chain joins TRDV1 to TRDJ1, with D unresolved. The CDR3 totals 12 residues. Germline V lookup: CDR1 TSWWSYY, CDR2 QGS. V was cut by 6 bases and J by 9 bases, with 14 bases left in between. CDR3 region: CALGVPRGQLIF. CDR3 in DNA: TGTGCTCTTGGAGTTCCACGAGGGCAACTCATCTTT.